One and the same sample provided the 13 T cell receptor beta chains below, sequenced in a study of T cells after yellow fever vaccination. TCRdb itself ran the 5' RACE reads through MiXCR, one entry per CDR3 protein. The table lists about 120,000 distinct CDR3 sequences, approximately 7.1% of them singletons. The specimen comprised CD4+ T cells sorted from PBMCs, sampled 45 days after the first yellow fever vaccination. These receptors were collected from a man in his late teens or twenties who received the YFV17D yellow fever vaccine.

There are many counts of this clonotype. CDR3 region: CASSLVTGAEETQYF. CDR3 DNA: TGTGCCAGCAGCTTAGTTACGGGGGCGGAAGAGACCCAGTACTTC. The J gene is TRBJ2-5, the V gene TRBV11-2; D may match TRBD1 or TRBD2 (6 bases each). V was cut by 1 base and J by 3 bases, with 12 bases left in between. CDR3 size: 15 residues. Germline V lookup: CDR1 SGHAT, CDR2 FQNNGV.

This clonotype was seen only a few times. This chain links TRBV20-1 with TRBJ2-1; 10 nucleotides line up with TRBD2. CDR1 and CDR2 (germline): DFQATT, SNEGSKA (reference sequence). The V segment lost 5 bases and the J segment 2 bases; nucleotides outside the gene matches: 9. CDR3 size: 16 residues. CDR3 bases: TGCAGTGCTCCACCCTTTAGCGGGGGGCCCTACAATGAGCAGTTCTTC. It codes for CSAPPFSGGPYNEQFF.

This clonotype was found many times. The chain is built from TRBV7-9 and TRBJ2-7; the D gene could be TRBD1 or TRBD2 (5 bases each). The V end lost 4 bases, the J end lost 6 bases, and 22 bases lay between the germline ends. This CDR3 region has 16 residues. Germline-derived CDR1 and CDR2 are SEHNR and FQNEAQ (reference sequence). CDR3 loop: CASSSLFGIPGPEQYF. CDR3 DNA: TGTGCCAGCAGCTCCTTATTTGGAATTCCGGGACCCGAGCAGTACTTC.

This clonotype was recorded at least ten times. This chain uses TRBV10-3 with TRBJ1-3, with unresolved D. The CDR3 consists of 13 residues. V lost 10 bases and J 4 bases, leaving 14 bases between the germline ends. Looked up from germline, CDR1 is ENHRY and CDR2 is SYGVKD. The CDR3 nucleotides are TGTGCCAGTATTCCAGCGTCCGGAAACACCATATATTTT. It translates to CASIPASGNTIYF.

Ten or more counts support this clonotype. V gene TRBV3-1 combines with J gene TRBJ2-1; D remains ambiguous. Per the germline V gene, CDR1 is LGHDT and CDR2 is YNNKEL (reference sequence). The CDR3 is 15 residues long. V dropped 4 bases and J dropped 0 bases, with 10 bases sitting between them. CDR3 bases: TGTGCCAGCAGCCTCTACTTAAGCTCCTACAATGAGCAGTTCTTC. As protein: CASSLYLSSYNEQFF.

This clonotype was observed at least ten times. The V gene is TRBV18, the J gene TRBJ1-2; D remains ambiguous. V was pared by 0 bases and J by 1 base, with 6 bases between. This CDR3 has 14 residues. The V gene's germline CDR1 is KGHSH and CDR2 LQKENI. The CDR3 DNA reads as TGTGCCAGCTCACCACCCGGGGATAACTATGGCTACACCTTC. Protein product: CASSPPGDNYGYTF.

Many counts were recorded for this clonotype. The chain carries TRBV12-3 or TRBV12-4 and TRBJ2-1, with a tentative D call TRBD1 (6 bases). V was clipped by 1 base and J by 12 bases, with 13 bases between them. The CDR3 sequence is 13 residues long. CDR3 coding DNA: TGTGCCAGCAGTTTAGGGCAGGGGCCCCCGCAGTTCTTC. Protein product: CASSLGQGPPQFF.

This clonotype was counted many times. This chain connects TRBV12-3 or TRBV12-4 to TRBJ2-1, with 12 bases matching TRBD2. V shed 4 bases, J shed 8 bases, and the junction held 12 bases outside the gene matches. The CDR3 contains 17 residues. CDR3 nucleotides: TGTGCCAGCAGTTCCTCCTCTACTAGCGGGGGGATCGATGAGCAGTTCTTC. As protein: CASSSSSTSGGIDEQFF.

The chain carries TRBV11-2 and TRBJ2-3, with D perhaps matching TRBD2 (7 bases). Per germline, CDR1 SGHAT and CDR2 FQNNGV. V was pared by 5 bases and J by 6 bases, with 27 bases between. This CDR3 is built from 18 residues. This CDR3 reads CASSPVAVGGGRSDTQYF. The CDR3 DNA reads TGTGCCAGCAGCCCCGTTGCTGTGGGGGGGGGGCGGTCCGATACGCAGTATTTT. The entire variable domain, with the rest obtained from reference TRBV11-2 and TRBJ2-3, is as follows: EAGVAQSPRYKIIEKRQSVAFWCNPISGHATLYWYQQILGQGPKLLIQFQNNGVVDDSQLPKDRFSAERLKGVDSTLKIQPAKLEDSAVYLCASSPVAVGGGRSDTQYFGPGTRLTVL.

The sample holds many counts of this clonotype. The genes are TRBV7-2 and TRBJ1-2; D might be TRBD1 (6 bases). Germline lookup yields CDR1 SGHTA and CDR2 FQGNSA. The CDR3 has 14 amino acids. Trimming cost V 2 bases and J 5 bases, with 12 bases left between them. CDR3 region: CASSLYRDNYGYTF. CDR3 nucleotide sequence: TGTGCCAGCAGCTTATACAGGGACAATTATGGCTACACCTTC.

This clonotype was found many times. The rearrangement joins TRBV5-1 to TRBJ2-1; D unresolved. The CDR3 runs 16 residues. Germline V CDR1 and CDR2: SGHRS, YFSETQ. Trimming stripped 2 bases from V and 0 bases from J, with 12 bases between. The DNA of the CDR3 is TGCGCCAGCAGCTTTGGCCAACCGAGCTCCTACAATGAGCAGTTCTTC. This translates into CASSFGQPSSYNEQFF.

This clonotype came up many times. The chain has TRBV7-6 and TRBJ1-6, with 10 bases matching TRBD1. Germline assignment: CDR1 SGHVS and CDR2 FNYEAQ. J gave up 10 bases and V 4 bases, and 7 bases lay outside the gene matches. The CDR3 is 15 amino acids. The CDR3 DNA is TGTGCCAGCAGCTCGGGACAGGGGAAAATCTCACCCCTCCACTTT. Protein product: CASSSGQGKISPLHF.

Turning to this clonotype: A read error is possible here, since a much larger clone lies one base away. This chain connects TRBV5-1 to TRBJ2-2; D is perhaps TRBD1 (6 bases). The CDR3 contains 18 residues. CDR1 SGHRS and CDR2 YFSETQ come from the germline V gene. Here the CDR3 DNA reads TGCGCCAGCAGCTTGGGGCCTTTAGGGACAACGAACACCAGGGAGCTGTTTTTT. This gives the protein CASSLGPLGTTNTRELFF.